Presented here are 23 T cell receptor beta chains from one specimen sequenced in a study of response to subunit inactivated influenza vaccine. Via MiXCR, TCRdb re-called the RT-PCR reads, giving one row per CDR3 protein. The table includes some 550,000 distinct CDR3 sequences, 20% to 25% detected once. These data also featured in a second study, about T cells expressing NK-cell markers. From that second work: UMIs were included in TCR beta cDNA generated by 5'RACE template switching.

Material: CD4+ T cells sorted from PBMCs, obtained 12 days after vaccination. The receptors stem from a man between 45 and 60 years old who received an inactivated influenza vaccine.

In its sample, this clonotype was seen a few times. This chain connects TRBV4-2 to TRBJ2-1; no clear D gene. Deletions cut 0 bases from V and 0 bases from J, with 9 bases between. The CDR3 runs 16 residues. CDR1 and CDR2 (germline): LGHNA, YNFKEQ. CDR3 sequence reads: CASSQESAYSYNEQFF. The CDR3 DNA sequence: TGTGCCAGCAGCCAAGAGTCGGCCTACTCCTACAATGAGCAGTTCTTC.

The chain recombines TRBV5-6 with TRBJ1-4; TRBD1 is a possible D gene (6 bases). V dropped 2 bases and J dropped 4 bases, with 12 bases sitting between them. This CDR3 is built from 15 residues. Germline V gene lookup returns CDR1 SGHDT and CDR2 YYEEEE. Here the CDR3 reads CASSFRQVLNEKLFF. The CDR3 DNA reads TGTGCCAGCAGCTTCCGACAGGTCCTTAATGAAAAACTGTTTTTT.

This clonotype turned up a few times. This chain connects TRBV5-6 to TRBJ2-7, with D uncertain. Germline CDR1 and CDR2: SGHDT and YYEEEE. The V gene lost 4 bases and the J gene lost 0 bases, with 11 bases spanning the gap. This CDR3 spans 14 amino acids. The CDR3 protein is CASSRRYTSYEQYF. For the CDR3, the DNA is TGTGCCAGCAGCAGACGTTACACCTCCTACGAGCAGTACTTC.

This clonotype was seen a handful of times. This chain connects TRBV12-3 or TRBV12-4 to TRBJ2-7; D unresolved. V was clipped by 3 bases and J by 0 bases, with 9 bases between them. The CDR3 runs to 14 residues. The CDR3 protein is CASSFVGISYEQYF. The CDR3 region has the DNA TGTGCCAGCAGTTTCGTAGGGATCTCCTACGAGCAGTACTTC.

This clonotype showed up just a few times. J is TRBJ2-4 and V is TRBV14; 8 nucleotides agree with TRBD1. CDR1 is SGHDN and CDR2 is FVKESK in the germline V gene. Germline trimming cut 1 base from V and 3 bases from J; bases unmatched to any gene: 2. The CDR3 has 15 residues. The DNA for the CDR3 is TGTGCCAGCAGCCAAGGGACAGGGATCAAAAACATTCAGTACTTC. The encoded protein is CASSQGTGIKNIQYF.

The genes are TRBV12-3 or TRBV12-4 and TRBJ1-5; D is uncertain. The V end lost 3 bases, the J end lost 9 bases, and 9 bases lay between the germline ends. CDR3 size: 12 residues. The CDR3 nucleotides read TGTGCCAGCAGTTTTCAACTGGCGCCCCAGCATTTT. Amino acid sequence: CASSFQLAPQHF.

The chain is built from TRBV12-3 or TRBV12-4 and TRBJ1-1; D not resolved. CDR3 length: 11 residues. Trimming cost V 6 bases and J 9 bases, with 11 bases left between them. CDR3 DNA sequence: TGTGCCAGCAGCAAGAATCAAAAAGCTTTCTTT. Amino acids: CASSKNQKAFF.

V usage is TRBV7-2 and J usage is TRBJ2-1; D possibly uses TRBD1 or TRBD2 (5 bases each). V was trimmed by 3 bases and J by 14 bases, leaving 14 bases between them. The CDR3 has 12 residues. Germline V gene lookup returns CDR1 SGHTA and CDR2 FQGNSA. CDR3 protein: CASSFAGTGKFF. The CDR3, as DNA: TGTGCCAGCAGCTTTGCCGGGACCGGAAAGTTCTTC.

This chain joins TRBV6-2 or TRBV6-3 and TRBJ1-2, with D unresolved. V lost 7 bases to trimming and J lost 0 bases, with 9 bases between them. This CDR3 has 13 residues. CDR1 is MNHEY, CDR2 SVGEGT, per germline. Here the CDR3 reads CASKRIANYGYTF. The DNA of the CDR3 is TGTGCCAGCAAAAGGATAGCTAACTATGGCTACACCTTC.

This clonotype was detected only a few times. This chain links TRBV4-3 with TRBJ2-6, with D hard to call. This CDR3 region has 15 residues. The germline V and J ends were trimmed by 1 base and 0 bases, with 4 bases remaining between them. Germline CDR1 and CDR2: LGHNA and YSLEER. The DNA of the CDR3 is TGCGCCAGCAGCCAAGCCGTCTCTGGGGCCAACGTCCTGACTTTC. Translating gives CASSQAVSGANVLTF.

This clonotype was found many times. The genes are TRBV6-1 and TRBJ2-5; possibly TRBD1 for D (6 bases). The germline CDR1 and CDR2 sequences are MNHNS and SASEGT. The V end lost 4 bases, the J end lost 1 base, and 7 bases lay between the germline ends. There are 13 residues in the CDR3. The DNA for the CDR3 is TGTGCCAGCAGTGGGACAGCCCAAGAGACCCAGTACTTC. Encoded protein: CASSGTAQETQYF.

The V and J genes are TRBV12-3 or TRBV12-4 and TRBJ1-5; D gene unclear. This CDR3 region has 14 residues. The V gene lost 1 base and the J gene lost 6 bases, with 10 bases spanning the gap. The CDR3 DNA sequence: TGTGCCAGCAGTTTAGAGTCCGGGGTTCAGCCCCAGCATTTT. It encodes CASSLESGVQPQHF.

This clonotype was seen only a few times. This sequence joins TRBV18 and TRBJ1-5, with D unclear. Germline CDR1 KGHSH, CDR2 LQKENI. This CDR3 has 16 residues. V was shortened by 1 base and J by 6 bases, with 16 bases between the two germline ends. Here the CDR3 DNA reads TGTGCCAGCTCACCACAAAAACAGTCGGCGGGTCAGCCCCAGCATTTT. Translation gives CASSPQKQSAGQPQHF.

The chain uses TRBV7-8 and TRBJ2-5, with D perhaps matching TRBD1 or TRBD2 (6 bases each). Trimming stripped 7 bases from V and 2 bases from J, with 17 bases between. This CDR3 has 15 residues. Germline values: CDR1 SGHVS, CDR2 FQNEAQ. The CDR3, as DNA: TGTGCCAGCATCCCTTCCGGGGGCCCACAAGAGACCCAGTACTTC. Protein: CASIPSGGPQETQYF. The full variable domain, rest sourced from reference TRBV7-8 and TRBJ2-5, is GAGVSQSPRYKVAKRGQDVALRCDPISGHVSLFWYQQALGQGPEFLTYFQNEAQLDKSGLPSDRFFAERPEGSVSTLKIQRTQQEDSAVYLCASIPSGGPQETQYFGPGTRLLVL.

The chain couples TRBV24-1 to TRBJ2-7, with TRBD2 as a possible D gene (5 bases). The CDR3 runs 14 residues. Germline CDR1 is KGHDR and CDR2 is SFDVKD. Trimming pared 5 bases from V and 0 bases from J, leaving 10 bases between. DNA of the CDR3: TGTGCCACCAGTGCGACGGGGAGCTCCTACGAGCAGTACTTC. Translated, it gives CATSATGSSYEQYF.

V gene TRBV5-1 combines with J gene TRBJ1-1; TRBD1 matches at 10 bases. Germline V gene lookup returns CDR1 SGHRS and CDR2 YFSETQ. The ends lost 4 bases at V and 3 bases at J; junction bases unmatched: 6. The CDR3 totals 15 residues. The CDR3 region has the DNA TGCGCCAGCAGCCCGACAGGGGGCCTGGACACTGAAGCTTTCTTT. Protein: CASSPTGGLDTEAFF.

This clonotype was found a few times. The gene calls are TRBV4-3 and TRBJ1-1, with 7 bases that match TRBD1. Unmatched junction bases numbered 8, after V lost 0 bases and J lost 1 base. Germline assignment: CDR1 LGHNA and CDR2 YSLEER. The CDR3 totals 17 residues. The CDR3: CASSQDGHGQANTEAFF. The CDR3 DNA sequence: TGCGCCAGCAGCCAAGATGGGCACGGACAGGCGAACACTGAAGCTTTCTTT.

This chain connects TRBV10-3 to TRBJ1-6, with 7 nucleotides matching TRBD1. CDR3 length: 18 amino acids. Germline CDR1 is ENHRY and CDR2 is SYGVKD. J lost 4 bases, V lost 1 base, and 10 bases had no gene match. For the CDR3, the DNA is TGTGCCATCAGTGAGTTAAAGGGGGGGACAGTTTATAATTCACCCCTCCACTTT. Its translation: CAISELKGGTVYNSPLHF.

The chain uses TRBV3-1 and TRBJ2-3; 9 positions match TRBD2. This CDR3 has 21 amino acids. The V and J ends lost 4 bases and 0 bases, in that order; junction bases with no gene match: 20. Per the germline V gene, CDR1 is LGHDT and CDR2 is YNNKEL (reference sequence). The CDR3 DNA reads TGTGCCAGCAGCCTGCGAAGGGCTAGCGGGGACCACTATATTAGCACAGATACGCAGTATTTT. It yields the protein CASSLRRASGDHYISTDTQYF.

This clonotype was seen a few times. This chain joins TRBV7-9 and TRBJ2-5, with 8 positions matching TRBD2. Germline trimming cut 6 bases from V and 4 bases from J; bases unmatched to any gene: 7. The CDR3 runs 14 residues. The germline V gene has CDR1 SEHNR and CDR2 FQNEAQ (reference sequence). This chain's CDR3 is CASSYSGSRETQYF. CDR3 nucleotide sequence: TGTGCCAGCAGTTACAGCGGGAGCAGAGAGACCCAGTACTTC.

There are a few counts of this clonotype. Its ends do not fully match the called genes, so a read error is possible. V is TRBV28 and J is TRBJ2-1; 9 bases line up with TRBD1. The CDR3 has 13 amino acids. Germline V gene data show CDR1 as MDHEN and CDR2 as SYDVKM. CDR3 sequence reads: CASSLASRDRVLF. The DNA for the CDR3 is TGTGCCAGCAGTTTGGCGAGCCGGGACAGGGTACTCTTC.

The chain employs TRBV2 and TRBJ2-1, with D possibly being TRBD1 or TRBD2 (5 bases each). V was trimmed by 9 bases and J by 5 bases, leaving 11 bases between them. The CDR3 is made up of 12 amino acids. Germline CDR1 is SNHLY and CDR2 is FYNNEI. The DNA for the CDR3 is TGTGCCAGTGGGGACGGGCACAATGAGCAGTTCTTC. Protein: CASGDGHNEQFF.

The rearrangement links TRBV11-3 to TRBJ2-3, with 8 bases aligning to TRBD2. The CDR3 contains 15 residues. Germline lookup yields CDR1 SGHNT and CDR2 YENEEA. The ends lost 5 bases at V and 2 bases at J; junction bases unmatched: 6. The CDR3 DNA reads TGTGCCAGCAGCGTATCGGGGGGGACCACAGATACGCAGTATTTT. This gives the protein CASSVSGGTTDTQYF.